The rows below give T cell receptor beta chains drawn from one sample of a study of Graves' ophthalmopathy and Graves' hyperthyroidism. From the multiplex PCR reads, TCRdb called clonotypes with MiXCR, one entry per CDR3 protein. The profile shows about 700,000 distinct CDR3 sequences, 40% of them singletons. The sequencing sample was made of peripheral blood. Every receptor here comes from an adult man with Graves' ophthalmopathy. CDR3s include the opening cysteine and the closing phenylalanine or tryptophan. A D gene is named only where the DNA matches it firmly. The size field is filled for only some rows; it gives once, few, many or a size class.

>-|TRBJ1-1|few|TRBV10-3
TGTGCCAGCAACGAGGTGGGGGCGAACACTGAAGCTTTCTTT
CASNEVGANTEAFF
>TRBD1|TRBJ1-4|many|TRBV15
TGTGCCACCAGTACCGGACAGGGTAATGAAAAACTGTTTTTT
CATSTGQGNEKLFF
>TRBD1|TRBJ2-7|many|TRBV15
TGTGCCACCAGCACGGGACAGAGCTCCTACGAGCAGTACTTC
CATSTGQSSYEQYF
>-|TRBJ1-1|-|TRBV19
TGTGCCAGTAGTATGATGGGCAACACTGAAGCTTTCTTT
CASSMMGNTEAFF
>-|TRBJ1-6|-|TRBV7-2
TGTGCCAGCAGCTACGACGCGACGGGGTCACCCCTCCACTTT
CASSYDATGSPLHF
>-|TRBJ1-5|-|TRBV10-2
TGCGCCAGCAGTGAGCAGGGGTCTGGGGATCAGCCCCAGCATTTT
CASSEQGSGDQPQHF
>TRBD1|TRBJ2-2|-|TRBV2
TGTGCCAGCAGTGAACGGACAGGGGGTGGGGAGCTGTTTTTT
CASSERTGGGELFF
>-|TRBJ2-5|-|TRBV7-9
TGTGCCAGCAGCTTAGAAGGTCTAGGCCAGCCCCAGTACTTC
CASSLEGLGQPQYF
>-|TRBJ2-5|few|TRBV11-2
TGTGCCAGCAGCTTAGGAGCCAGGAGTTTTCTGGAGACCCAGTACTTC
CASSLGARSFLETQYF
>-|TRBJ1-6|few|TRBV5-8
TGTGCCAGCAGCTTATATGGAAATTCACCCCTCCACTTT
CASSLYGNSPLHF
>-|TRBJ2-7|-|TRBV2
TGTGCCAGCCGACCGGACCCCATCCAAATCTACGAGCAGTACTTC
CASRPDPIQIYEQYF
>-|TRBJ2-5|-|TRBV7-3
TGTGCCAGCAGCTTAACGAGGGGGGGCGCAAAGACCCAGTACTTC
CASSLTRGGAKTQYF
>-|TRBJ2-5|few|TRBV7-8
TGTGCCAGCAGCGTAAACAGGGTCGGAGCACAGTACTTC
CASSVNRVGAQYF
>-|TRBJ2-7|few|TRBV12-3/TRBV12-4
TGTGCCAGCAGTTGGGACTCCCTCTACGAGCAGTACTTC
CASSWDSLYEQYF
>-|TRBJ1-5|many|TRBV19
TGTGCCACAAGGAGGGGGGTCGGCAATCAGCCCCAGCATTTT
CATRRGVGNQPQHF
>TRBD2|TRBJ2-5|few|TRBV19
TGTGCCAGTAGTATCGGACTAGCGGGAGAAGGAGGAGAGACCCAGTACTTC
CASSIGLAGEGGETQYF
>TRBD1|TRBJ1-4|-|TRBV7-4
TGTGCCAGCAGCTTTCCTGACAGGGGGCGCGAAAAACTGTTTTTT
CASSFPDRGREKLFF
>-|TRBJ1-1|-|TRBV6-5
TGCGCCAGCGTCGAGGGTTTTCCTGAAGCTTTCTTT
CASVEGFPEAFF
>-|TRBJ2-5|-|TRBV28
TGTGCCAGCAGTTTAATGGGGAGGAAGACCCAGTACTTC
CASSLMGRKTQYF
>-|TRBJ2-2|-|TRBV10-2
TGTGCCAGCAGTTACCCCATCGTGGGGCCCGGGGAGCTGTTTTTT
CASSYPIVGPGELFF
>TRBD2|TRBJ2-7|few|TRBV9
TGTGCCAGCAGCCTTCGTGGCGGGAGGGGAGACTACGAGCAGTACTTC
CASSLRGGRGDYEQYF
>-|TRBJ2-7|-|TRBV7-2
TGTGCCAGCAGCAACAGAACCAGGGAAGGGTACGAGCAGTACTTC
CASSNRTREGYEQYF
>TRBD1|TRBJ2-7|once|TRBV19
TGTGCCAGTAGCGAGAGACAGGGCAAACCCTACGAGCAGTACTTC
CASSERQGKPYEQYF
>-|TRBJ1-4|many|TRBV7-2
TGTGCCAGCAGCCGAGGGGGGGTCAGGCGAGACCCACGAAAACTGTTTTTT
CASSRGGVRRDPRKLFF
>-|TRBJ1-4|many|TRBV10-3
TGTGCCATCAGTGGGGGACGGCGAGCCCAAAGTGAAAAACTGTTTTTT
CAISGGRRAQSEKLFF
>-|TRBJ1-1|many|TRBV12-3/TRBV12-4
TGTGCCAGCAGTTTCTTGAACACTGAAGCTTTCTTT
CASSFLNTEAFF
>TRBD2|TRBJ2-5|-|TRBV4-2
TGTGCCAGCAGCCAAGATCTTTGGGGGGGGGAGACCCAGTACTTC
CASSQDLWGGETQYF
>-|TRBJ1-6|few|TRBV30
TGTGCCTGGAGTGGTGGGGTTAATTCACCCCTCCACTTT
CAWSGGVNSPLHF
>-|TRBJ1-2|-|TRBV10-3
TGTGCCAGCTCACCACCGAACAGGGATGGCTACACCTTC
CASSPPNRDGYTF
>TRBD1|TRBJ1-2|-|TRBV5-1
TGCGCCAGCAGCACTCCGGACAGGTTCTATGGCTACACCTTC
CASSTPDRFYGYTF
>TRBD2|TRBJ2-2|many|TRBV7-7
TGTGCCAGCAGCCCCGCGGCACTAGCGGGAGGTACCGGGGAGCTGTTTTTT
CASSPAALAGGTGELFF
>TRBD1|TRBJ1-5|many|TRBV15
TGTGCCACCAGCAGGGTTACAGGGGATTATAGCAATCAGCCCCAGCATTTT
CATSRVTGDYSNQPQHF
>-|TRBJ2-7|-|TRBV9
TGTGCCAGCAGCGTAGATGCCCCAGGAGGCGAGCAGTACTTC
CASSVDAPGGEQYF
>-|TRBJ2-2|-|TRBV7-2
TGTGCCAGCAACTTAGATTGGCGAGTAAACACCGGGGAGCTGTTTTTT
CASNLDWRVNTGELFF
>-|TRBJ1-2|many|TRBV29-1
TGCAGCGTTAACTCCCAGGGGCGGATGGATGGCTACACCTTC
CSVNSQGRMDGYTF
>-|TRBJ2-5|-|TRBV10-3
TGTGCCATCAGTGAGGACGGGACAAAAGGGACCCAGTACTTC
CAISEDGTKGTQYF
>TRBD1|TRBJ1-5|few|TRBV20-1
TGCAGTGCCGAGACAGGGAAGCTTCAGCCCCAGCATTTT
CSAETGKLQPQHF
>-|TRBJ1-3|few|TRBV5-5
TGTGCCAGCAATCCGGGACTGACTCGCTCTGGAAACACCATATATTTT
CASNPGLTRSGNTIYF
>-|TRBJ1-5|-|TRBV15
TGTGCCACCAGCAGTCCGGCGGATAGCAATCAGCCCCAGCATTTT
CATSSPADSNQPQHF
>-|TRBJ2-2|-|TRBV5-3
TGTGCCAATGGGCCTGACACCGGGGAGCTGTTTTTT
CANGPDTGELFF
>TRBD2|TRBJ2-7|-|TRBV6-5
TGTGCCAGCAGTCTACGACTAGCGGCAACATACGAGCAGTACTTC
CASSLRLAATYEQYF
>-|TRBJ2-5|-|TRBV4-2
-
CASSQYLCASSPRDMRGYF
>-|TRBJ1-2|-|TRBV2
TGTGCCAGCAGTGGCCGGGGTGGTGGCTACACCTTC
CASSGRGGGYTF
>-|TRBJ2-6|many|TRBV7-9
TGTGCCAGCACCAAAACCTCTGGGGCCAACGTCCTGACTTTC
CASTKTSGANVLTF
>TRBD2|TRBJ2-7|-|TRBV12-5
TGTGCCAGCAGTCAGACTAGCGGGGGTGAGCAGTACTTC
CASSQTSGGEQYF